This T cell receptor beta chain comes out of a study of cytomegalovirus exposure and HLA in healthy donors. For the study at large: Counted in an early data release were about 85 million unique TCRs from HLA-typed donors.

PCR amplification relied on 60 Vbeta primers (plus 13 Jbeta primers). The method was immunoSEQ multiplex PCR; TCRdb's version includes in-frame clones alone and lacks a portion of them. Of 140,000 to 150,000 clones listed, around four fifths are singletons. This clone was picked up a small number of times. Between the trimmed V and J ends, which lost 2 bases and 1 base, there was a span of 9 bases. CDR1 SEHNR and CDR2 FQNEAQ come from the germline V gene (reference sequence). This CDR3 has 15 residues. This chain connects TRBV7-9 to TRBJ2-1; D is possibly TRBD1 (6 bases). This TCR was recovered from a boy younger than 10 in good health and CMV-seronegative. The material sequenced was PBMCs. CDR3 region: CASSLPQGSYNEQFF. The CDR3 DNA follows: TGTGCCAGCAGCTTACCCCAGGGGTCCTACAATGAGCAGTTCTTC.